This section outlines one TCR beta chain sequence together with its context. The antigen remains unidentified. The data were taken from a study of cytomegalovirus exposure and HLA in healthy donors. Unmatched junction bases numbered 3, after V lost 6 bases and J lost 1 base. Germline CDR1 and CDR2: KGHSH and LQKENI. The CDR3 totals 14 residues. General study results and limits: Presence/absence results assume similar sequencing depth per donor, which may not hold. Evidence from a later analysis indicated that most CMV-associated TCR beta chains looked HLA-restricted.

This PCR relied on a set of 60 Vbeta primers and 13 Jbeta primers. Here immunoSEQ multiplex PCR was the method, and the copy in TCRdb shows in-frame clones only, minus some. The data show approximately 150,000 clones, 70% to 85% seen once. This chain connects TRBV18 to TRBJ1-5, with 7 bases matching TRBD1. The source of this sequence is a human donor in good health. The material sequenced was PBMCs. CDR3 in DNA: TGTGCCAGCTCCGGGACAGAGAGCAATCAGCCCCAGCATTTT. Translated: CASSGTESNQPQHF.